This T cell receptor beta chain derives from a study of beta chain features in type 1 diabetes. The overall study: Age, gender, cell numbers and subset yield matched between patients and controls.

Per donor, one heparinised blood draw averaged around 120 mL. Germline V lookup: CDR1 MDHEN, CDR2 SYDVKM. This CDR3 is 14 amino acids long. V lost 5 bases and J lost 0, with 11 bases in between. General observations from the study: In all four CD4+ subsets, TCRB CDR3 length was significantly, moderately reduced in type 1 diabetes.

Comment on this clone: Its antigen is undetermined.

cDNA synthesis used the whole RNA isolate, giving expressed TCRB sequences. Approximately 3.6 million reads, on average, came from each naive, central memory and regulatory T cell sample. The repertoire was sequenced with immunoSEQ multiplex PCR; TCRdb's copy has only in-frame clones and lacks some. This repertoire shows around 300,000 clones, over 12% found once; its top ten account for approximately 0.015%. Material: naive CD4+ T cells from blood. This chain uses TRBV28 with TRBJ2-7; D possibly corresponds to TRBD2 (6 bases). The receptor was derived from a man in his late teens or twenties with type 1 diabetes. CDR3 sequence (DNA): TGTGCCAGCAGTGCCGGGACTTACTCCTACGAGCAGTACTTC. It encodes CASSAGTYSYEQYF.